This TCR beta chain was sequenced in a study of Graves' ophthalmopathy and Graves' hyperthyroidism (dated by TCRdb to 2017 to 2018). For the study in its entirety: Peripheral blood was collected at initial diagnosis, prior to any treatment. The 100 discovery patients were divided at random into training and test sets in a 7:3 ratio. Following sample collection, hyperthyroidism patients were given methimazole at a starting dose of 30 mg daily, and ophthalmopathy patients were given high-dose intravenous methylprednisolone. In total, over 130 blood samples were TCR-sequenced: some 43 ophthalmopathy, roughly 80 hyperthyroidism and some 17 hyperthyroidism-to-ophthalmopathy patients. To explore V-J signatures distinguishing ophthalmopathy from hyperthyroidism, a discovery set of roughly 100 patients (roughly 44 ophthalmopathy, about 57 stable hyperthyroidism) was enrolled. To tell Graves' ophthalmopathy apart from Graves' hyperthyroidism, and to predict which patients would progress to ophthalmopathy, the study relied on TCR beta repertoire signatures. In five or six hyperthyroidism patients, the T-cell repertoire of thyroid tissue was compared with the T-cell repertoire of blood. The independent validation cohort included around 19 hyperthyroidism patients plus 17 patients who later progressed from hyperthyroidism to ophthalmopathy.

For repertoire sequencing, the TCR beta CDR3 regions were amplified from RNA transcripts. The first round was an RT-PCR using HTBI primers with the Qiagen OneStep RT-PCR kit, and this first round was followed by a second-round multiplex PCR, then size selection and purification. Libraries were sequenced on an Illumina HiSeq2000 using paired-end 100 bp reads. The study's own analysis went as follows. Reads were processed with SOAPnuke, discarding reads with adapters, uncalled bases, mean Phred below 15, or no exact constant-primer or identifier match. High-quality paired reads were merged with COPE v1.2.5. Unique nucleotide sequences were defined as clonotypes and aligned to IMGT TRB V, D and J references using MiTCR v1.1. The analysis was limited to V-J combinations with a frequency above 0.0001, which together covered around 99% of the repertoires. For each V-J combination, a TCR clonal expansion and chaos score was defined as F50 clonal expansion divided by the chaos observed in the TCRdist matrix. Welch's t-statistics and random forest were used to reduce the features to approximately 13 V-J combinations, which were then used as input to a naive Bayes classifier. The Morisita-Horn index was used to measure how similar the thyroid and blood repertoires were. TCRdb reworked the public reads: Q25 trimming with fastp, MiXCR clone assembly, productive beta chains retained. Identical CDR3 protein sequences are pooled into one entry, listed with their most common genes and DNA. TCRdb assigned the V and J calls; the authors' analysis was not used. A total of over 200,000 distinct CDR3 sequences appear in this sample, 25% to 30% of them only once. Jointly, the top ten make up 8.5% to 9.5% of the sample.

The paper's findings and limits, for the study overall: The 13-signature model separated ophthalmopathy from stable hyperthyroidism with approximately 85% sensitivity and about 84% specificity in cross-validation, and 80%/75% in the test set. In validation, the model predicted ophthalmopathy progression with nearly 71% sensitivity and about 73% specificity; 12 predicted patients were CT-confirmed with GO in a median of approximately 6.5 months. No statistical method was used to set the sample size in advance, and the investigators knew which group each participant was assigned to. Most of the expanded thyroid clonotypes with a frequency above 0.001 were also detected in blood, and it was suggested that the thyroid immune response may be reflected by blood repertoires.

The CDR3 covers 17 residues, taking in both the cysteine and the phenylalanine. The DNA shown is the 51-base CDR3, in frame from base 1. CDR1 and CDR2, looked up from the germline V gene (reference sequence), are LGHDT and YNNKEL. Germline trimming: 4 bases from V, 6 bases from J; junction bases outside gene matches: 5. The ophthalmopathy patients had moderately to severely active disease, with a Clinical Activity Score of 3 or higher, a NOSPECS grade of 4 or higher, and a disease duration of less than 3 months. Anyone with other autoimmune diseases, uncontrolled infections, pregnancy or lactation was excluded from the study. Diagnosis was based on clinical symptoms, serum thyroxine, TRAb, thyroid ultrasound and orbital computed tomography. Using Ficoll-Paque density gradient centrifugation, PBMCs were isolated from 9 to 10 ml of fresh peripheral blood. Total RNA was extracted with Trizol reagent and quality-checked on an Agilent 2100 Bioanalyzer.

Many counts were recorded for this clonotype. Its antigen is currently not known. No much larger clone exists at a distance of one base, and base qualities are not known. This TCR came from a man aged 45 to 65 with Graves' ophthalmopathy. Donor details come from another sample of the same person, matched by shared clones. Input material: peripheral blood. The V and J genes are TRBV3-1 and TRBJ2-2, with 16 middle bases fitting TRBD2. The DNA sequence is as follows: TGTGCCAGCAGCCTTGGGACTAGCGGGAGGGCCGCCGGGGAGCTGTTTTTT. This translates into CASSLGTSGRAAGELFF.